This TCR beta chain was identified in a study of persistence of HIV-infected CD4 T cells. The study, taken as a whole, reports: The rare CMV-responding cells with HIV-1 proviruses were not separately TCR-sequenced. TCRbeta richness was lower in CMV- and Gag-responding cells than in anti-CD3/anti-CD28-responding cells.

This nonspecific control used anti-CD3/anti-CD28 bead stimulation of CD4+ T cells. Sorting of responding CD4+ T cells relied on upregulated CD40 ligand together with CD69. Undetectable plasma HIV-1 RNA below 50 copies/mL lasted at least 4 years. This was the immunoSEQ version 4 assay in survey mode. The repertoire was sequenced with immunoSEQ multiplex PCR; TCRdb's copy has only in-frame clones and lacks some. The sample contains around 45,000 clones, roughly nine tenths of which appear only once. V lost 3 bases and J 0 bases, leaving 18 bases between the germline ends. Germline V gene data show CDR1 as DFQATT and CDR2 as SNEGSKA (reference sequence). The CDR3 extends over 17 amino acids. Concerning this clone: What it binds is not known.

The V gene is TRBV20-1, the J gene TRBJ1-5; D unresolved. This receptor was identified in an adult man with HIV who was CMV-seropositive. The material was CD4+ T cells sorted from PBMCs after roughly 19-hour stimulation, obtained from a patient who received antiretroviral therapy. Written as DNA, the CDR3 is TGCAGTGCTAGTGAGGGTCGGCCCATACATAGCAATCAGCCCCAGCATTTT. This sequence encodes CSASEGRPIHSNQPQHF.